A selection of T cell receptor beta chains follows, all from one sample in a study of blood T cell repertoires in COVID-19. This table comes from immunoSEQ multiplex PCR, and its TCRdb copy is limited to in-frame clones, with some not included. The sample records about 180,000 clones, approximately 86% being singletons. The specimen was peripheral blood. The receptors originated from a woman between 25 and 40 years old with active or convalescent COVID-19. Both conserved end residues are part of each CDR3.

CDR3aa: CASSGVAGPYEQYF; v_gene: TRBV10-1; j_gene: TRBJ2-7
CDR3aa: CASSLGQLMNTEAFF; v_gene: TRBV11-3; j_gene: TRBJ1-1
CDR3aa: CASSLRSGNYEQYF; v_gene: TRBV5-4; j_gene: TRBJ2-7
CDR3aa: CASTGDEMFF; v_gene: TRBV2; j_gene: TRBJ1-4
CDR3aa: CASTHYSYEQYF; v_gene: TRBV6-5; j_gene: TRBJ2-7
CDR3aa: CASSLRRGYNSPLHF; v_gene: TRBV3-1/TRBV3-2; j_gene: TRBJ1-6
CDR3aa: CASSSVGSSYNEQFF; v_gene: TRBV27; j_gene: TRBJ2-1
CDR3aa: CASTPGGAWETQYF; v_gene: TRBV6-5; j_gene: TRBJ2-5
CDR3aa: CASKTGQGTTGENTEAFF; v_gene: TRBV6-4; j_gene: TRBJ1-1
CDR3aa: CASSETGSGKLFF; v_gene: TRBV9; j_gene: TRBJ1-4
CDR3aa: CASSLDEALYNEQFF; v_gene: TRBV7-6; j_gene: TRBJ2-1
CDR3aa: CASTGGQGANNEQFF; v_gene: TRBV28; j_gene: TRBJ2-1
CDR3aa: CASSDTSWRGGNFNEQFF; v_gene: TRBV10-2; j_gene: TRBJ2-1
CDR3aa: CATSIPTGVSTEAFF; v_gene: TRBV15; j_gene: TRBJ1-1
CDR3aa: CASKVQAGTDTQYF; v_gene: TRBV6-5; j_gene: TRBJ2-3
CDR3aa: CASRGGTEAFF; v_gene: TRBV3-1/TRBV3-2; j_gene: TRBJ1-1
CDR3aa: CASSQDFRANTEAFF; v_gene: TRBV14; j_gene: TRBJ1-1
CDR3aa: CASSLVGRGGRQETQYF; v_gene: TRBV11-2; j_gene: TRBJ2-5
CDR3aa: CASSLDSIGNEQFF; v_gene: TRBV5-1; j_gene: TRBJ2-1
CDR3aa: CASSSTGSGEAFF; v_gene: TRBV11-2; j_gene: TRBJ1-1
CDR3aa: CASSYRTGGLNIQYF; v_gene: TRBV6-6; j_gene: TRBJ2-4
CDR3aa: CASSQRTSVAGELFF; v_gene: TRBV3-1/TRBV3-2; j_gene: TRBJ2-2
CDR3aa: CASSFGLLHTGELFF; v_gene: TRBV5-5; j_gene: TRBJ2-2
CDR3aa: CASSQAGRRTDTQYF; v_gene: TRBV4-1; j_gene: TRBJ2-3
CDR3aa: CASSYRRQGAGYTF; v_gene: TRBV6-5; j_gene: TRBJ1-2
CDR3aa: CASSSPGQGAYEQYF; v_gene: TRBV5-4; j_gene: TRBJ2-7
CDR3aa: CASSPLAGIISEQFF; v_gene: TRBV4-1; j_gene: TRBJ2-1
CDR3aa: CASSLLPGTGRSSYEQYF; v_gene: TRBV7-6; j_gene: TRBJ2-7
CDR3aa: CASSPRQGGRKAFF; v_gene: TRBV7-2; j_gene: TRBJ1-1
CDR3aa: CASSFPVGGATNEKLFF; v_gene: TRBV28; j_gene: TRBJ1-4
CDR3aa: CASIADRGVLAGNTIYF; v_gene: TRBV7-8; j_gene: TRBJ1-3
CDR3aa: CASRSSGTGVTGELFF; v_gene: TRBV7-9; j_gene: TRBJ2-2
CDR3aa: CASSSGTGANEQFF; v_gene: TRBV7-2; j_gene: TRBJ2-1
CDR3aa: CASSLIPGSETQYF; v_gene: TRBV5-1; j_gene: TRBJ2-5
CDR3aa: CASSIGGRRTEAFF; v_gene: TRBV19; j_gene: TRBJ1-1
CDR3aa: CASSSQGTGANVLTF; v_gene: TRBV11-2; j_gene: TRBJ2-6
CDR3aa: CASSLGQEEDTQYF; v_gene: TRBV5-1; j_gene: TRBJ2-3
CDR3aa: CASRPGGSTEAFF; v_gene: TRBV27; j_gene: TRBJ1-1
CDR3aa: CASTGQGIYSNQPQHF; v_gene: TRBV2; j_gene: TRBJ1-5
CDR3aa: CSASVSPNYGYTF; v_gene: TRBV20-1; j_gene: TRBJ1-2
CDR3aa: CATSDVTGGNQPQHF; v_gene: TRBV24-1; j_gene: TRBJ1-5
CDR3aa: CASSISDRSLMSEQYF; v_gene: TRBV19; j_gene: TRBJ2-7
CDR3aa: CASSPYSRQGEYF; v_gene: TRBV12-3/TRBV12-4; j_gene: TRBJ2-7
CDR3aa: CASSPSRMNTEAFF; v_gene: TRBV11-3; j_gene: TRBJ1-1
CDR3aa: CASSSAGGSYNEQFF; v_gene: TRBV5-4; j_gene: TRBJ2-1
CDR3aa: CASSYTQGQPQHF; v_gene: TRBV6-5; j_gene: TRBJ1-5
CDR3aa: CASSAAPGTSGNEQFF; v_gene: TRBV5-8; j_gene: TRBJ2-1